In its sample, the clone carrying this T cell receptor (beta chain) was seen many times. Antigen specificity is unknown. PCR was performed a second time for about 6 to 11 cycles using a sample-barcoded 5' primer and a J-beta primer mix. Each single sample gave us at least 2.5 million CDR3-containing paired-end reads. TCRdb reanalysed the 5' RACE reads using MiXCR and keeps one entry per CDR3 protein. The sample has hundreds of thousands of distinct CDR3 sequences; approximately 30% are singletons. These data are taken from a study of blood T cells in healthy people across ages. General study findings and limits: Unknown CMV status may confound age-related changes in expanded clones.

Trimming took off 5 bases at V and 3 bases at J, with 10 bases between the two ends. The CDR3 is 13 residues long. The germline gives CDR1 DFQATT, CDR2 SNEGSKA (reference sequence). The chain links TRBV20-1 to TRBJ2-2; D perhaps matches TRBD1 (5 bases). The specimen was blood. The sequence was collected from a woman aged 80 or over in good health. The CDR3 DNA is TGCAGTGCTCGTCCAGGGTACACCGGGGAGCTGTTTTTT. It translates to CSARPGYTGELFF.